These 6 T cell receptor beta chains came from one sample sequenced in a study of T cells after yellow fever vaccination. MiXCR, run by TCRdb on the 5' RACE reads, gives a single entry per CDR3 protein. The sample includes more than 350,000 distinct CDR3 sequences, roughly 11% of them seen just once. The material was PBMCs, obtained on the day of the first yellow fever vaccination. These receptors came from a young man who received the YFV17D yellow fever vaccine.

This clonotype came up many times. The CDR3 DNA reads TGTGCCAGCACCTTCCTCTCTGGAAACACCATATATTTT. As protein: CASTFLSGNTIYF. This chain uses TRBV12-3 or TRBV12-4 with TRBJ1-3, with D hard to call. CDR3 length: 13 residues. The germline V and J ends were trimmed by 7 bases and 0 bases, with 7 bases remaining between them.

The chain employs TRBV7-9 and TRBJ2-5; 8 bases are a match to TRBD2. V gave up 3 bases and J gave up 3 bases; unmatched junction bases: 9. The V gene's germline CDR1 is SEHNR and CDR2 FQNEAQ (reference sequence). The CDR3 runs to 16 residues. The CDR3 region is CASSFVPRGVEETQYF. DNA for the CDR3: TGTGCCAGCAGCTTCGTCCCGCGGGGGGTCGAAGAGACCCAGTACTTC.

This clonotype was observed once. The V and J genes are TRBV6-2 or TRBV6-3 and TRBJ2-4; D gene uncertain. This CDR3 has 11 residues. The germline CDR1 and CDR2 sequences are MNHEY and SVGEGT. V was trimmed by 7 bases and J by 6 bases, leaving 7 bases between them. The CDR3 region is CASTSLNIQYF. CDR3 coding DNA: TGTGCCAGCACAAGTCTAAACATTCAGTACTTC.

The chain links TRBV20-1 to TRBJ1-6; D ambiguous. V shed 7 bases and J shed 7 bases, with 14 bases lying between them. CDR3 length equals 13 residues. Germline CDR1 reads DFQATT; CDR2 reads SNEGSKA (reference sequence). The CDR3 sequence: CSGYGLGNSPLHF. CDR3 coding DNA: TGCAGTGGGTACGGATTGGGGAATTCACCCCTCCACTTT.

V gene TRBV2 combines with J gene TRBJ2-2; the match to TRBD1 covers 7 bases. The CDR3 covers 15 residues. Germline CDR1 SNHLY, CDR2 FYNNEI. V shed 7 bases, J shed 6 bases, and the junction held 11 bases outside the gene matches. This CDR3 is CASMIGQAASGELFF. The CDR3 region has the DNA TGTGCCAGCATGATAGGACAGGCGGCCTCCGGGGAGCTGTTTTTT.

This clonotype was counted between two and nine times. The chain links TRBV2 to TRBJ2-4, with unresolved D. Trimming left V 6 bases short and J 6 bases short, with 6 bases between. This CDR3 contains 11 residues. Germline V gives CDR1 SNHLY, CDR2 FYNNEI. The CDR3: CASRGANIQYF. Here the CDR3 DNA reads TGTGCCAGCAGGGGCGCAAACATTCAGTACTTC. The entire variable domain, with the rest obtained from reference TRBV2 and TRBJ2-4, is as follows: EPEVTQTPSHQVTQMGQEVILRCVPISNHLYFYWYRQILGQKVEFLVSFYNNEISEKSEIFDDQFSVERPDGSNFTLKIRSTKLEDSAMYFCASRGANIQYFGAGTRLSVL.